Following are 32 T cell receptor beta chains from one sample sequenced in a study of shared clonotypes between healthy human individuals. Using immunoSEQ multiplex PCR, the repertoire was profiled, and TCRdb retains in-frame clones only, with some absent. The data contain 300,000 or so clones, 74% of them seen just once; the ten biggest clones take up about a tenth. The sample was memory CD4+ T cells sorted from blood. As for subset: CD45RA-negative fraction. These receptors came from a man aged 25-45 years in good health.

This chain joins TRBV28 and TRBJ1-2; D not certain. Per the germline V gene, CDR1 is MDHEN and CDR2 is SYDVKM. The germline V and J ends were trimmed by 4 bases and 7 bases, with 13 bases remaining between them. The CDR3 contains 13 residues. The CDR3 region is CASSSGKASGYTF. The CDR3 DNA is TGTGCCAGCAGTTCCGGGAAAGCAAGTGGCTACACCTTC.

The J gene is TRBJ2-1, the V gene TRBV11-1; D uncertain. Trimming stripped 2 bases from V and 2 bases from J, with 16 bases between. The length of the CDR3 is 17 residues. Germline V gives CDR1 SGHAT, CDR2 FQDESV (reference sequence). CDR3 in amino acids: CASSLNAASDAYNEQFF. CDR3 nucleotide sequence: TGTGCCAGCAGCTTAAACGCAGCCTCAGACGCCTACAATGAGCAGTTCTTC.

The chain has TRBV2 and TRBJ2-7; 7 nucleotides align to TRBD2. Germline loops: CDR1 SNHLY, CDR2 FYNNEI. The J segment lost 1 base and the V segment lost 6 bases, leaving 18 bases of the junction unmatched. This CDR3 has 18 residues. The CDR3 DNA sequence: TGTGCCAGCAGCCTAGCTGTGGTAGCGGGTTCACCTTCCTACGAGCAGTACTTC. Residues: CASSLAVVAGSPSYEQYF.

The rearrangement links TRBV6-1 to TRBJ1-2; no clear D gene. Germline CDR1 and CDR2: MNHNS and SASEGT. Trimming left V 4 bases short and J 4 bases short, with 10 bases between. CDR3 size: 13 residues. CDR3 sequence: CASSADGTYGYTF. In nucleotides, the CDR3 is TGTGCCAGCAGTGCGGACGGAACCTATGGCTACACCTTC.

The chain couples TRBV7-2 to TRBJ2-1, with D hard to call. Germline lookup yields CDR1 SGHTA and CDR2 FQGNSA. This CDR3 is 13 amino acids long. V was trimmed by 1 base and J by 11 bases, leaving 12 bases between them. CDR3 amino acids: CASSLVGSSQQFF. In DNA, the CDR3 is TGTGCCAGCAGCTTAGTTGGTAGCAGCCAGCAGTTCTTC. The full variable domain, its missing parts supplied by reference TRBV7-2 and TRBJ2-1, is GAGVSQSPSNKVTEKGKDVELRCDPISGHTALYWYRQSLGQGLEFLIYFQGNSAPDKSGLPSDRFSAERTGGSVSTLTIQRTQQEDSAVYLCASSLVGSSQQFFGPGTRLTVL.

This sequence joins TRBV14 and TRBJ2-1; TRBD2 matches at 8 bases. V dropped 3 bases and J dropped 4; count of bases not matched to a gene: 5. The V gene's germline CDR1 is SGHDN and CDR2 FVKESK. The CDR3 spans 15 residues. CDR3 sequence (DNA): TGTGCCAGCAGCCACTTGACTAGCGCTTACAATGAGCAGTTCTTC. It codes for CASSHLTSAYNEQFF.

This clone was seen only a few times. The chain is built from TRBV5-6 and TRBJ2-2, with TRBD1 matching 8 bases. V shed 4 bases and J 5 bases; nucleotides not matched to a gene: 16. Germline CDR1 and CDR2: SGHDT and YYEEEE. This CDR3 has 18 amino acids. The CDR3 is CASSPRRGSRGRTGELFF. CDR3 in DNA: TGTGCCAGCAGCCCTCGTCGAGGTTCCAGGGGGCGAACCGGGGAGCTGTTTTTT.

The CDR3 is CASSQTSGSYNEQFF. The CDR3 region has the DNA TGCGCCAGCAGCCAGACTAGCGGATCCTACAATGAGCAGTTCTTC. The rearrangement uses TRBV5-1 and TRBJ2-1, with 9 bases matching TRBD2. This CDR3 spans 15 amino acids. V was clipped by 4 bases and J by 1 base; unmatched bases: 3. The germline CDR1 and CDR2 sequences are SGHRS and YFSETQ.

The chain joins TRBV20-1 to TRBJ2-5; tentative D call: TRBD2 (5 bases). CDR1 is DFQATT, CDR2 SNEGSKA, per germline (reference sequence). Trimming removed 6 bases at V and 5 bases at J, with 10 bases between. The CDR3 is 11 residues long. DNA for the CDR3: TGCAGTGCCGAAACGGGGGAGACCCAGTACTTC. Translating gives CSAETGETQYF.

This clone was detected a few times. The chain has TRBV5-1 and TRBJ2-1, with D tentatively TRBD1 (6 bases). CDR1 and CDR2 (germline): SGHRS, YFSETQ. The CDR3 spans 16 residues. The ends were cut back, 0 bases at V and 2 bases at J, with 12 bases in the middle. The CDR3 DNA reads as TGCGCCAGCAGCTTGGAGCTACAGGGACCCTACAATGAGCAGTTCTTC. Protein sequence: CASSLELQGPYNEQFF.

This clone was counted a single time. The V gene is TRBV19, the J gene TRBJ2-1; 16 positions agree with TRBD2. The CDR3 covers 20 residues. Per the germline V gene, CDR1 is LNHDA and CDR2 is SQIVND (reference sequence). V lost 0 bases, J lost 7 bases, and 12 bases stayed unmatched. The CDR3 reads CASSIDWAGTSGRAGNEQFF. The DNA for the CDR3 is TGTGCCAGTAGTATAGACTGGGCTGGGACTAGCGGGAGGGCGGGGAATGAGCAGTTCTTC.

This chain uses TRBV7-8 with TRBJ2-1; the D gene is possibly TRBD2 (6 bases). The CDR3 contains 13 residues. Trimming stripped 1 base from V and 14 bases from J, with 15 bases between. The germline CDR1 and CDR2 sequences are SGHVS and FQNEAQ. The CDR3 DNA sequence: TGTGCCAGCAGCTTAGTTGCTCGAGGAGGGGAGTTCTTC. Its translation: CASSLVARGGEFF.

V gene TRBV6-1 combines with J gene TRBJ1-5, with D possibly TRBD1 on 5 matching bases. The length of the CDR3 is 13 residues. V lost 2 bases, J lost 5 bases, and 7 bases lay in between. CDR1 and CDR2 (germline): MNHNS, SASEGT. This CDR3 is CASSEQGDQPQHF. CDR3 in DNA: TGTGCCAGCAGTGAACAGGGAGATCAGCCCCAGCATTTT.

The rearrangement uses TRBV2 and TRBJ2-4, with 8 positions matching TRBD1. With 7 bases clipped from V and 6 bases from J, the junction kept 5 bases outside the gene matches. Germline CDR1 reads SNHLY; CDR2 reads FYNNEI. The CDR3 loop spans 13 amino acids. The CDR3 sequence is CASKLDRANIQYF. The CDR3 nucleotides read TGTGCCAGCAAGTTGGACAGGGCAAACATTCAGTACTTC.

V and J are TRBV5-1 and TRBJ1-5, with D perhaps TRBD1 (6 bases). The CDR3 length is 17 residues. The V end lost 2 bases, the J end lost 2 bases, and 17 bases lay between the germline ends. Germline-derived CDR1 and CDR2 are SGHRS and YFSETQ. CDR3 nucleotides: TGCGCCAGCAGCTTATATCCAGGGGAGATGGGCAATCAGCCCCAGCATTTT. Its protein product is CASSLYPGEMGNQPQHF.

V gene TRBV7-9 combines with J gene TRBJ1-4; possibly TRBD1 for D (6 bases). The germline gives CDR1 SEHNR, CDR2 FQNEAQ (reference sequence). This CDR3 is built from 16 residues. With 5 bases removed from V and 3 bases from J, the gap between germline ends came to 16 bases. The DNA for the CDR3 is TGTGCCAGCAGCCCAGCCCAGGGGCGCTCTAATGAAAAACTGTTTTTT. This translates into CASSPAQGRSNEKLFF.

Ten or more counts support this clone. Different DNA sequences within this sample yield the same CDR3. The chain employs TRBV7-9 and TRBJ2-7, with D maybe TRBD2 (7 bases). The CDR3 is 15 amino acids. Germline CDR1 is SEHNR and CDR2 is FQNEAQ (reference sequence). The V end was cut by 6 bases, the J end by 1 base, with 16 bases between. The CDR3 DNA is TGTGCCAGCAGTAAATTAGGGGGGGATTCCTACGAGCAGTACTTC. Protein product: CASSKLGGDSYEQYF.

The chain carries TRBV19 and TRBJ2-1; D is perhaps TRBD1 (6 bases). V was pared by 6 bases and J by 3 bases, with 15 bases between. The V gene's germline CDR1 is LNHDA and CDR2 SQIVND (reference sequence). The length of the CDR3 is 15 residues. The CDR3 DNA is TGTGCCAGTAGCCTTGGCAGGGGCAACTACAATGAGCAGTTCTTC. Protein sequence: CASSLGRGNYNEQFF. The full variable domain, with the rest looked up from reference TRBV19 and TRBJ2-1, is DGGITQSPKYLFRKEGQNVTLSCEQNLNHDAMYWYRQDPGQGLRLIYYSQIVNDFQKGDIAEGYSVSREKKESFPLTVTSAQKNPTAFYLCASSLGRGNYNEQFFGPGTRLTVL.

The chain recombines TRBV5-4 with TRBJ2-7, with 8 bases that match TRBD1. There are 13 residues in the CDR3. Germline V gives CDR1 SGHNT, CDR2 YYREEE (reference sequence). V trimming: 6 bases; J trimming: 4 bases; junction bases outside the gene matches: 6. The CDR3 DNA reads TGTGCCAGCACCATTGACAGGGGATACGAGCAGTACTTC. Encoded protein: CASTIDRGYEQYF.

This chain uses TRBV5-1 with TRBJ1-2, with 10 bases fitting TRBD1. The CDR3 consists of 15 residues. V was pared by 3 bases and J by 7 bases, with 9 bases of the junction left unmatched. Per germline, CDR1 SGHRS and CDR2 YFSETQ. CDR3 protein: CASSSSGTGVGGYTF. DNA for the CDR3: TGCGCCAGCAGCTCTTCCGGGACAGGGGTAGGTGGCTACACCTTC.

With regard to this clone: One end of the junction is discordant with germline, which a read error may explain. The CDR3 DNA sequence: TGCAGTGCCCAATGGCACCGGGACAGGGGGTTC. Its translation is CSAQWHRDRGF. The gene calls are TRBV20-1 and TRBJ2-7; 11 positions agree with TRBD1. This CDR3 is built from 11 residues. Germline V gene sequence: CDR1 DFQATT, CDR2 SNEGSKA (reference sequence).

The V call is TRBV2, the J call TRBJ1-1; D ambiguous. The V end lost 8 bases, the J end lost 4 bases, and 11 bases lay between the germline ends. Per the germline V gene, CDR1 is SNHLY and CDR2 is FYNNEI. This CDR3 comprises 12 residues. Here the CDR3 reads CASSMVGTEAFF. In DNA, the CDR3 is TGTGCCAGCTCCATGGTTGGCACTGAAGCTTTCTTT.

The J gene is TRBJ2-5, the V gene TRBV10-3; TRBD2 is a possible D gene (6 bases). With 3 bases removed from V and 1 base from J, the gap between germline ends came to 9 bases. Germline V gene data show CDR1 as ENHRY and CDR2 as SYGVKD. The CDR3 extends over 14 amino acids. The CDR3 loop is CAISESGAQETQYF. The CDR3 DNA is TGTGCCATCAGTGAATCGGGAGCCCAAGAGACCCAGTACTTC.

The gene calls are TRBV14 and TRBJ2-5, with D possibly TRBD1 on 6 matching bases. The CDR3 loop spans 17 amino acids. Trimming shortened V by 1 base and J by 2 bases, and 17 bases separated the two germline ends. In germline, CDR1 is SGHDN, CDR2 FVKESK. The CDR3 DNA follows: TGTGCCAGCAGCCAAGGTTCCAGGGTCAGGGGTCAAGAGACCCAGTACTTC. Translation gives CASSQGSRVRGQETQYF.

V and J are TRBV10-1 and TRBJ2-2; 10 positions match TRBD2. Germline CDR1 WNHNN, CDR2 SYGVQD (reference sequence). The CDR3 runs to 17 residues. V dropped 5 bases and J dropped 4; count of bases not matched to a gene: 10. This CDR3 reads CASSRYDLAGATGELFF. DNA of the CDR3: TGCGCCAGCAGTCGTTATGACCTAGCGGGAGCCACCGGGGAGCTGTTTTTT.

This chain uses TRBV18 with TRBJ1-5; D may be TRBD1 (6 bases). Germline CDR1 KGHSH, CDR2 LQKENI. This CDR3 contains 14 residues. The V end was cut by 6 bases, the J end by 5 bases, with 14 bases between. CDR3 loop: CASSSTGRDQPQHF. The CDR3, as DNA: TGTGCCAGCTCTTCTACAGGGCGGGATCAGCCCCAGCATTTT. The full variable domain, its missing parts supplied by reference TRBV18 and TRBJ1-5, is NAGVMQNPRHLVRRRGQEARLRCSPMKGHSHVYWYRQLPEEGLKFMVYLQKENIIDESGMPKERFSAEFPKEGPSILRIQQVVRGDSAAYFCASSSTGRDQPQHFGDGTRLSIL.

V usage is TRBV10-3 and J usage is TRBJ1-4, with 7 bases aligning to TRBD1. Germline CDR1 and CDR2: ENHRY and SYGVKD. The CDR3 spans 14 residues. The junction had 10 bases not matched to a gene; V was cut back by 10 bases and J by 5 bases. CDR3 sequence (DNA): TGTGCCAGCAAAGAAGGGGGCGCGAATGAAAAACTGTTTTTT. Amino acid sequence: CASKEGGANEKLFF.

Comments on this clone: This specimen includes other DNA sequences encoding the same CDR3. The chain couples TRBV5-1 to TRBJ2-7, with 7 bases that match TRBD1. Germline V gene data show CDR1 as SGHRS and CDR2 as YFSETQ. The trim removed 0 bases at V and 0 bases at J, leaving 0 bases unmatched. The CDR3 loop spans 14 amino acids. The DNA for the CDR3 is TGCGCCAGCAGCTTGGGACAGGGCTCCTACGAGCAGTACTTC. It codes for CASSLGQGSYEQYF. Full variable domain (missing parts from reference TRBV5-1 and TRBJ2-7): KAGVTQTPRYLIKTRGQQVTLSCSPISGHRSVSWYQQTPGQGLQFLFEYFSETQRNKGNFPGRFSGRQFSNSRSEMNVSTLELGDSALYLCASSLGQGSYEQYFGPGTRLTVT.

This clone was counted ten times or more. The chain recombines TRBV7-8 with TRBJ1-1; D not certain. CDR3 length: 14 amino acids. The germline CDR1 and CDR2 sequences are SGHVS and FQNEAQ. Trimming removed 3 bases at V and 2 bases at J, with 10 bases between. This CDR3 is CASSFSQFNTEAFF. CDR3 nucleotides: TGTGCCAGCAGCTTTTCACAATTCAACACTGAAGCTTTCTTT.

The chain links TRBV28 to TRBJ2-1; TRBD1 agrees at 7 bases. The V gene end was trimmed by 11 bases and the J gene end by 8 bases; junction bases not matched to a gene: 12. Germline V gene sequence: CDR1 MDHEN, CDR2 SYDVKM. There are 13 residues in the CDR3. CDR3 amino acids: CAGRSRTGHEQFF. The CDR3 coding sequence is TGTGCCGGAAGAAGTAGGACAGGCCATGAGCAGTTCTTC.

The sample holds a few counts of this clone. V is TRBV11-2 and J is TRBJ2-7; 7 positions agree with TRBD1. The CDR3 length is 14 residues. Germline CDR1 SGHAT, CDR2 FQNNGV. J gave up 6 bases and V 5 bases, and 10 bases lay outside the gene matches. CDR3 sequence: CASSKSTGKSEQYF. CDR3 bases: TGTGCCAGCAGCAAGTCGACAGGGAAGAGCGAGCAGTACTTC.

V gene TRBV5-5 combines with J gene TRBJ2-7; D gene ambiguous. The V gene lost 4 bases and the J gene lost 4 bases, with 21 bases spanning the gap. This CDR3 spans 16 amino acids. The V gene's germline CDR1 is SGHKS and CDR2 YYEKEE (reference sequence). CDR3 region: CASSPTDSQNPYEQYF. The DNA of the CDR3 is TGTGCCAGCAGCCCCACCGATTCCCAGAACCCATACGAGCAGTACTTC.